Below, 15 T cell receptor beta chains from the same sample are listed, as sequenced in a study of CD8+ T cells in alopecia areata. Treatment reported: oral pan-JAK inhibitor, 5-10 mg twice daily. Investigators isolated RNA and reverse transcribed it into cDNA to act as the sequencing template. The repertoire was sequenced with immunoSEQ multiplex PCR; TCRdb's copy has only in-frame clones and lacks some. The sample lists some 200,000 clones, 55% to 70% seen once, with 5.5% in the top ten. The specimen comprised CD4+ T cells sorted from blood, sampled at week 24, from a patient treated with tofacitinib. The receptors stem from a human donor with alopecia areata.

Regarding this clone: The same CDR3 arises from other DNA sequences in this sample as well. J is TRBJ1-3 and V is TRBV9; no clear D. This CDR3 spans 13 amino acids. Germline V lookup: CDR1 SGDLS, CDR2 YYNGEE. Trimming removed 3 bases from V and 0 bases from J, with 4 bases in between. The CDR3 loop is CASSGGSGNTIYF. The CDR3 DNA is TGTGCCAGCAGCGGAGGCTCTGGAAACACCATATATTTT.

CDR3 sequence reads: CASSSPGGGETQYF. The DNA of the CDR3 is TGTGCCAGCAGCTCCCCCGGGGGCGGCGAGACCCAGTACTTC. This chain joins TRBV11-1 and TRBJ2-5; possibly TRBD1 or TRBD2 for D (6 bases each). Germline loops: CDR1 SGHAT, CDR2 FQDESV (reference sequence). CDR3 length equals 14 residues. Trimming removed 4 bases at V and 5 bases at J, with 14 bases between.

This chain links TRBV7-3 with TRBJ2-5; TRBD2 is a possible D gene (7 bases). V was clipped by 0 bases and J by 0 bases, with 14 bases between them. Germline CDR1 SGHTA, CDR2 FQGTGA. CDR3 length: 17 amino acids. The chain's CDR3 is CASSLTGRGSYQETQYF. The CDR3 region has the DNA TGTGCCAGCAGCTTAACAGGGAGGGGGTCCTACCAAGAGACCCAGTACTTC.

The chain combines TRBV30 with TRBJ2-7; D unclear. The V gene lost 4 bases and the J gene lost 1 base, with 14 bases spanning the gap. This CDR3 has 14 residues. The germline V gene has CDR1 GTSNPN and CDR2 SVGIG (reference sequence). CDR3 region: CAWMERGMSYEQYF. In DNA form, the CDR3 reads TGTGCCTGGATGGAACGCGGCATGTCCTACGAGCAGTACTTC.

Turning to this clone: Compared with germline, one end of the junction differs, possibly owing to a read error. The chain links TRBV7-9 to TRBJ2-3, with a possible D match to TRBD1 (6 bases). This CDR3 has 17 residues. Germline V lookup: CDR1 SEHNR, CDR2 FQNEAQ (reference sequence). Here the CDR3 reads CASSLALTTYRVDRQYF. In nucleotides, the CDR3 is TGTGCCAGCAGCTTAGCCCTTACCACCTACAGGGTCGATAGGCAGTATTTT.

This chain joins TRBV30 and TRBJ1-3; 9 bases are shared with TRBD1. J lost 0 bases, V lost 3 bases, and 15 bases had no gene match. The germline CDR1 and CDR2 sequences are GTSNPN and SVGIG (reference sequence). The CDR3 extends over 19 amino acids. As DNA, the CDR3 is TGTGCCTGGAGCCGCTACGGGACAGGGCTTTTGTACTCTGGAAACACCATATATTTT. As protein: CAWSRYGTGLLYSGNTIYF.

The chain is built from TRBV5-1 and TRBJ2-2, with 11 nucleotides matching TRBD2. This CDR3 spans 17 amino acids. Trimming at V came to 3 bases and at J to 3 bases, leaving 7 bases not matched to a gene. The germline V gene has CDR1 SGHRS and CDR2 YFSETQ. The CDR3 DNA is TGCGCCAGCAGCTCCCCGGGACTAGCGGAATACACCGGGGAGCTGTTTTTT. The encoded protein is CASSSPGLAEYTGELFF.

Of note for this clone: The same CDR3 arises from other DNA sequences in this sample as well. The chain joins TRBV29-1 to TRBJ2-3, with D tentatively TRBD1 or TRBD2 (6 bases each). The CDR3 is 12 amino acids. The germline V and J ends were trimmed by 2 bases and 6 bases, with 9 bases remaining between them. Germline values: CDR1 SQVTM, CDR2 ANQGSEA. CDR3 in DNA: TGCAGCGTTGAAAGGGGGGCGGATACGCAGTATTTT. This codes for CSVERGADTQYF.

V usage is TRBV18 and J usage is TRBJ2-5; no reliable D call. The germline gives CDR1 KGHSH, CDR2 LQKENI. Trimming removed 2 bases from V and 4 bases from J, with 8 bases in between. This CDR3 spans 13 amino acids. The CDR3 nucleotides read TGTGCCAGCTCACCAGCGGAGATAGAGACCCAGTACTTC. Its translation: CASSPAEIETQYF.

Points on this clone: Other DNA variants within this sample encode the same CDR3. V gene TRBV5-1 combines with J gene TRBJ2-3, with D unclear. Deletions cut 1 base from V and 1 base from J, with 4 bases between. Germline V CDR1 and CDR2: SGHRS, YFSETQ. CDR3 length equals 13 residues. CDR3 in DNA: TGCGCCAGCAGCTTGAAAGGCACAGATACGCAGTATTTT. Amino acids: CASSLKGTDTQYF.

The CDR3 DNA follows: TGTGCTGCCGGGTTTGGAGATACGCAGTATTTT. It codes for CAAGFGDTQYF. The V call is TRBV10-3, the J call TRBJ2-3; no definite D call. The CDR3 consists of 11 residues. Per germline, CDR1 ENHRY and CDR2 SYGVKD.

In this sample, this clone turned up a few times. The rearrangement uses TRBV29-1 and TRBJ1-1; TRBD1 aligns across 7 bases. J was trimmed by 0 bases and V by 7 bases; bases with no gene match: 2. The CDR3 has 12 residues. The germline CDR1 and CDR2 sequences are SQVTM and ANQGSEA. CDR3 coding DNA: TGCAGCGCAACAGGGGTGAACACTGAAGCTTTCTTT. It translates to CSATGVNTEAFF.

This clone was picked up one time. This sequence joins TRBV5-6 and TRBJ2-4; D ambiguous. V was clipped by 1 base and J by 9 bases, with 14 bases between them. Germline CDR1 and CDR2: SGHDT and YYEEEE. This CDR3 contains 14 residues. The CDR3 loop is CASSLNRWLSIQYF. The CDR3 nucleotides read TGTGCCAGCAGCTTGAATAGGTGGTTGAGCATTCAGTACTTC. Using reference TRBV5-6 and TRBJ2-4 for the parts outside the CDR3, the full variable domain is DAGVTQSPTHLIKTRGQQVTLRCSPKSGHDTVSWYQQALGQGPQFIFQYYEEEERQRGNFPDRFSGHQFPNYSSELNVNALLLGDSALYLCASSLNRWLSIQYFGAGTRLSVL.

This clone has a handful of counts. The chain uses TRBV30 and TRBJ1-1; D is possibly TRBD1 (5 bases). The V gene's germline CDR1 is GTSNPN and CDR2 SVGIG (reference sequence). The CDR3 loop spans 12 amino acids. The V end lost 3 bases, the J end lost 11 bases, and 16 bases lay between the germline ends. CDR3 nucleotide sequence: TGTGCCTGGAGCGAACATAGGACAAACGCTTTCTTT. As protein: CAWSEHRTNAFF.

This chain joins TRBV29-1 and TRBJ1-1; D is possibly TRBD1 (5 bases). CDR3 length: 13 residues. Germline CDR1 reads SQVTM; CDR2 reads ANQGSEA. V gave up 5 bases and J gave up 0 bases, with 10 bases separating them. CDR3 amino acids: CSVWGRVNTEAFF. CDR3 in DNA: TGCAGCGTTTGGGGCAGGGTGAACACTGAAGCTTTCTTT.